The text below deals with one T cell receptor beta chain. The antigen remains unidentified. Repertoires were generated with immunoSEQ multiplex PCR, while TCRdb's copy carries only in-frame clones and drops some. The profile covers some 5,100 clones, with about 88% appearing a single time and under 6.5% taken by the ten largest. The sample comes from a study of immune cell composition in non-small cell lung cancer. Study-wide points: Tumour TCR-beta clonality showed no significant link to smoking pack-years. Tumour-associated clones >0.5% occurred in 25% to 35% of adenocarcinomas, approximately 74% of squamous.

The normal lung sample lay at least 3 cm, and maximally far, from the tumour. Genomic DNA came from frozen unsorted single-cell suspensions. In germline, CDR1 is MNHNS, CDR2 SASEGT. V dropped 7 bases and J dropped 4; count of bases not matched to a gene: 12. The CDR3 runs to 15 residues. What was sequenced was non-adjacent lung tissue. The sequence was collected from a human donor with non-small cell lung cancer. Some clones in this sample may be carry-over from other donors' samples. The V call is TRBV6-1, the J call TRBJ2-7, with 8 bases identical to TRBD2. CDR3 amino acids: CASNHKGSGIYEQYF. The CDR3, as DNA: TGTGCCAGCAACCACAAGGGTAGCGGGATATACGAGCAGTACTTC.